This entry lists 5 T cell receptor beta chains sequenced from one sample in a study of PD-1 blockade in mismatch repair-deficient tumors. Only in-frame clones appear in the TCRdb table, and some are missing; sequencing was by immunoSEQ multiplex PCR. The sample includes tens of thousands of clones, approximately 84% seen only once; the top ten take just over 2.5%. Here the sequenced sample was peripheral blood, taken 12 weeks after starting pembrolizumab. Receptor source: an adult with mismatch repair-deficient cancer.

The CDR3 sequence is CASSLWGLYNEQFF. CDR3 DNA: TGTGCCAGCAGCTTATGGGGTCTCTACAATGAGCAGTTCTTC. The V call is TRBV7-8, the J call TRBJ2-1; unclear D gene. Looked up from germline, CDR1 is SGHVS and CDR2 is FQNEAQ. The germline V and J ends were trimmed by 2 bases and 3 bases, with 8 bases remaining between them. The CDR3 totals 14 residues.

The CDR3 region is CASTASSYNEQFF. CDR3 sequence (DNA): TGTGCCAGCACAGCCAGCTCCTACAATGAGCAGTTCTTC. The gene calls are TRBV6-1 and TRBJ2-1; D is ambiguous. There are 13 residues in the CDR3. Deletions cut 7 bases from V and 0 bases from J, with 7 bases between. Germline CDR1 MNHNS, CDR2 SASEGT.

The rearrangement uses TRBV30 and TRBJ1-3; tentative D call: TRBD1 (5 bases). Germline V CDR1 and CDR2: GTSNPN, SVGIG (reference sequence). CDR3 length equals 15 residues. V dropped 3 bases and J dropped 4 bases, with 16 bases sitting between them. CDR3 sequence: CAWSHVRGRGNTIYF. DNA of the CDR3: TGTGCCTGGAGCCATGTACGGGGCCGGGGAAACACCATATATTTT.

This clone appeared once. This sequence joins TRBV29-1 and TRBJ2-5; TRBD2 is a possible D gene (7 bases). The CDR3 has 14 residues. Germline CDR1 SQVTM, CDR2 ANQGSEA. Between the trimmed V and J ends, which lost 7 bases and 1 base, there was a span of 16 bases. CDR3: CSAGGRGSQETQYF. The CDR3 bases are TGCAGCGCTGGGGGGAGGGGGAGCCAAGAGACCCAGTACTTC.

This rearrangement joins TRBV6-6 to TRBJ2-1; the D is unclear. The CDR3 extends over 10 amino acids. The ends were cut back, 8 bases at V and 7 bases at J, with 6 bases in the middle. CDR1 MNHNY and CDR2 SVGAGI come from the germline V gene (reference sequence). The CDR3 here is CASSSNEQFF. CDR3 in DNA: TGTGCCAGCTCTTCGAATGAGCAGTTCTTC.